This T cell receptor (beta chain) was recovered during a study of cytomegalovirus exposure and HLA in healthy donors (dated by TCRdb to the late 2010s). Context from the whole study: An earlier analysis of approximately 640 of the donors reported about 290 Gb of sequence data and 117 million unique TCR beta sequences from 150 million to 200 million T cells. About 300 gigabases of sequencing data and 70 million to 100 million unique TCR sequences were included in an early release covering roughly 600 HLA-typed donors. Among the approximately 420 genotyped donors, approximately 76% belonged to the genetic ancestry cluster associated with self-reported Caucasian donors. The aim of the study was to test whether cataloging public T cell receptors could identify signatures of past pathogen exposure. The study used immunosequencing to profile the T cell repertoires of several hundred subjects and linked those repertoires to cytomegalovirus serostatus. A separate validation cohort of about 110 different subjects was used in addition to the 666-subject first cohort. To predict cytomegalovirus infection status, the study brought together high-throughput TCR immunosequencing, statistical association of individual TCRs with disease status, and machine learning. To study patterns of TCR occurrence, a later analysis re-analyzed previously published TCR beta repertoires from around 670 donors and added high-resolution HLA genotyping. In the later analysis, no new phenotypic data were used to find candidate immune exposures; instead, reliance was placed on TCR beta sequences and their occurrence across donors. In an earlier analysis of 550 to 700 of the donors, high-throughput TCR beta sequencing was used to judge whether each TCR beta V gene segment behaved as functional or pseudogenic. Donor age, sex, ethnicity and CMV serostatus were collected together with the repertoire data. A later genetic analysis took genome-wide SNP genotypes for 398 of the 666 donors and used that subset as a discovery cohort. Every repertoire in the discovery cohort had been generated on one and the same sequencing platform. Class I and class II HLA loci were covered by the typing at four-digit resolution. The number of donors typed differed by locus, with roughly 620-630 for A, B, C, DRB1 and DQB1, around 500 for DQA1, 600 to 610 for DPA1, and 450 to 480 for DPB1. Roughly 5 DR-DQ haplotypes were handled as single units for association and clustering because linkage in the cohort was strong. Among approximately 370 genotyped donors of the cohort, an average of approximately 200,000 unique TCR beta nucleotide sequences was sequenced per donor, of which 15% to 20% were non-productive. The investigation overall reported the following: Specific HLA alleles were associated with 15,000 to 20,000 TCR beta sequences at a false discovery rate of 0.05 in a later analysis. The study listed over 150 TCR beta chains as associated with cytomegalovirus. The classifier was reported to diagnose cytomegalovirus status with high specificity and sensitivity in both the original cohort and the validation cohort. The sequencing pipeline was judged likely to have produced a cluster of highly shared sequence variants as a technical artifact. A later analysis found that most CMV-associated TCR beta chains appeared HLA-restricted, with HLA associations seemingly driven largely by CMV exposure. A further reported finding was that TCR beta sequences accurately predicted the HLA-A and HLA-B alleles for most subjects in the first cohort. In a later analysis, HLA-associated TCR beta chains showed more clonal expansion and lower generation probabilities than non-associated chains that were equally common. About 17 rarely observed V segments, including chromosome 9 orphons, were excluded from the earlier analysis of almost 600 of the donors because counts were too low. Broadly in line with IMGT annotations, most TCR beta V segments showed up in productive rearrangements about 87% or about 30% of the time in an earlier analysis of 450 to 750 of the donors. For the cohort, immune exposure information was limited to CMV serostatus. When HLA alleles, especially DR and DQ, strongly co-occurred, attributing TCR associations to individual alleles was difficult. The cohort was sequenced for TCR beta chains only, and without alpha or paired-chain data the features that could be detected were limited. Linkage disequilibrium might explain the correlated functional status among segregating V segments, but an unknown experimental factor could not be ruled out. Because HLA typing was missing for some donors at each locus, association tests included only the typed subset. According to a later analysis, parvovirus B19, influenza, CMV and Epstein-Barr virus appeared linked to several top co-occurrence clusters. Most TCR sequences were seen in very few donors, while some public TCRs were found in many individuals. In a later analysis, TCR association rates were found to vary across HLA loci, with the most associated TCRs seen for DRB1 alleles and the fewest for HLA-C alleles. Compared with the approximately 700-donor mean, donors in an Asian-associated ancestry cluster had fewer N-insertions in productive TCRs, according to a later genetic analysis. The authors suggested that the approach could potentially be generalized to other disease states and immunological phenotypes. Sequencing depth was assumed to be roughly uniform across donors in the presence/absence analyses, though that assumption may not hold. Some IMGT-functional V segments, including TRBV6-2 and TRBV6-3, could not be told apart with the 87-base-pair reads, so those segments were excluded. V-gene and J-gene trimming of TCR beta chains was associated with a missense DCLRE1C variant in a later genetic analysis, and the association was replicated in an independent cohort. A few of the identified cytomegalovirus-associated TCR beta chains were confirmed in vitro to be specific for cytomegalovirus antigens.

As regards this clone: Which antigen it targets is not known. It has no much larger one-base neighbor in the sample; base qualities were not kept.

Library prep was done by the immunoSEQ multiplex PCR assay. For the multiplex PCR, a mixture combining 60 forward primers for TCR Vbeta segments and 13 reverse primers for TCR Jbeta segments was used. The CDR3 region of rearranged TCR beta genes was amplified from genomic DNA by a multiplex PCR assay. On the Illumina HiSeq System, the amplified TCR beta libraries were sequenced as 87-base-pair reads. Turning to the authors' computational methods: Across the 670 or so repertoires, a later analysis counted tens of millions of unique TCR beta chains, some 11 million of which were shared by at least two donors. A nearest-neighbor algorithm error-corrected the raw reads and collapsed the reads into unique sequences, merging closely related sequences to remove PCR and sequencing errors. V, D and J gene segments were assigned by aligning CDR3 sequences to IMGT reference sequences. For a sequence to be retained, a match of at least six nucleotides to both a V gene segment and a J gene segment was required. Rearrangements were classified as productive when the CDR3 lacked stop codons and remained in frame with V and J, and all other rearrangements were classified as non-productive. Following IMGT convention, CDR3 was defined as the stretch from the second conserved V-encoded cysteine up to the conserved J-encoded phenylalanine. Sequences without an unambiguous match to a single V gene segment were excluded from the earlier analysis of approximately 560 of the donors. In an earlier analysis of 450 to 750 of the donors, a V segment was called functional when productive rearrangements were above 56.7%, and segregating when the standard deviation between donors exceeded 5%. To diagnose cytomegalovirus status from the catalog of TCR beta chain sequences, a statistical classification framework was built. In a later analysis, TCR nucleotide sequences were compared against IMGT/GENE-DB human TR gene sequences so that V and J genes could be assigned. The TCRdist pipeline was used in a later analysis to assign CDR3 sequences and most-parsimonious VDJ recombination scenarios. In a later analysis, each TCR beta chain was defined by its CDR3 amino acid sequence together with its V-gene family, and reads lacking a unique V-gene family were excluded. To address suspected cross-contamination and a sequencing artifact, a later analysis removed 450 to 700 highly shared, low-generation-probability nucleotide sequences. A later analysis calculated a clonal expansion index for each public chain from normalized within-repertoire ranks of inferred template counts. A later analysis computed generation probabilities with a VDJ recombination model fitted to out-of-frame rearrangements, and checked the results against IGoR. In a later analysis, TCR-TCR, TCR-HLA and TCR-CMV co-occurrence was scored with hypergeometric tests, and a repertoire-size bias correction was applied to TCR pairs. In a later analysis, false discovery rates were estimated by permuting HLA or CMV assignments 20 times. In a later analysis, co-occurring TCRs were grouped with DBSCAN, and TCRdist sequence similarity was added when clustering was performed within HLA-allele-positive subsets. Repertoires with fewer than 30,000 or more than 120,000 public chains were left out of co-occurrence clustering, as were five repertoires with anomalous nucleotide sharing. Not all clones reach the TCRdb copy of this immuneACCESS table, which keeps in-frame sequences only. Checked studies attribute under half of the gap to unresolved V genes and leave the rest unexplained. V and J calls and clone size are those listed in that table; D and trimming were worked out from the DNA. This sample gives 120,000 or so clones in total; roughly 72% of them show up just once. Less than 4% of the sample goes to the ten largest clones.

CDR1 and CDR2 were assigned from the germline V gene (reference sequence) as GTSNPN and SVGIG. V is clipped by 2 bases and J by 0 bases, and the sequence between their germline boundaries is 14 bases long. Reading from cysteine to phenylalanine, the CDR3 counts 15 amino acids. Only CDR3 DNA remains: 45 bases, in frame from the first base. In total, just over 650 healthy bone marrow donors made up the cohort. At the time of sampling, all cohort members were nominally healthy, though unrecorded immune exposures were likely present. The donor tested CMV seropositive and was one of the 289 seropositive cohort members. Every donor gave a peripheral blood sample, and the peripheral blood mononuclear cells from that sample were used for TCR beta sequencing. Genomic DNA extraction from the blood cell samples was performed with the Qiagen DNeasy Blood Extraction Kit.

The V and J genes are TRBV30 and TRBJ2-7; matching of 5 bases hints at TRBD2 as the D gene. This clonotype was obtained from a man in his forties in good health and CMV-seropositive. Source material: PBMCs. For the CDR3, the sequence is CAWSRHSGSSYEQYF. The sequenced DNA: TGTGCCTGGAGTCGCCACAGTGGGAGCTCCTACGAGCAGTACTTC.